One and the same sample provided the 27 T cell receptor beta chains below, sequenced in a study of T cells in localized non-small cell lung cancer. Produced via immunoSEQ multiplex PCR; TCRdb's table is partial and in-frame only. The table records about 880 clones, around a fifth of them present only once. The source was normal lung tissue next to the tumor, collected before any cancer treatment. These receptors were collected from a man aged 35 to 69 with stage I lung adenocarcinoma.

This clone was found a few times. The CDR3 bases are TGTGCCAGCAGTTCCATACAGGGGGATACGCAGTATTTT. Amino acid sequence: CASSSIQGDTQYF. The chain joins TRBV28 to TRBJ2-3; 7 nucleotides line up with TRBD1. Per the germline V gene, CDR1 is MDHEN and CDR2 is SYDVKM. After removal of 4 bases from V and 6 bases from J, the junction contained 4 bases not matched to a gene. The CDR3 sequence is 13 residues long.

This clone was observed a handful of times. This chain links TRBV6-8 with TRBJ2-7, with 9 bases matching TRBD2. V lost 6 bases, J lost 3 bases, and 12 bases stayed unmatched. The germline CDR1 and CDR2 sequences are MNHGY and SAAAGT. The CDR3 sequence is 16 residues long. CDR3 coding DNA: TGTGCCAGCAGGGAACCTAGCGGGACCAGAAACTACGAGCAGTACGTC. This gives the protein CASREPSGTRNYEQYV.

This chain uses TRBV28 with TRBJ1-3; no definite D call. Trimming removed 5 bases from V and 2 bases from J, with 13 bases in between. Looked up from germline, CDR1 is MDHEN and CDR2 is SYDVKM. There are 15 residues in the CDR3. The CDR3 sequence: CASSRPRDPGNTIYF. The CDR3, as DNA: TGTGCCAGCAGTAGACCAAGGGATCCTGGAAACACCATATATTTT.

The V and J genes are TRBV6-8 and TRBJ1-2; maybe TRBD1 (5 bases). Trimming took off 2 bases at V and 6 bases at J, with 10 bases between the two ends. Germline loops: CDR1 MNHGY, CDR2 SAAAGT. The CDR3 contains 13 residues. The CDR3 DNA reads TGTGCCAGCAGTTACAGGCAGGGCAATGGCTACACCTTC. Its protein product is CASSYRQGNGYTF.

A word on this clone: A junction boundary mismatches the germline segment, possibly from a read error. The chain employs TRBV11-3 and TRBJ1-2, with 8 bases matching TRBD1. The CDR3 runs to 16 residues. The germline CDR1 and CDR2 sequences are SGHNT and YENEEA. The CDR3 region is CASSQSLSGQGPVHRF. In DNA form, the CDR3 reads TGTGCCAGCAGCCAATCACTTTCTGGACAGGGCCCTGTCCACCGCTTC.

This clone was counted a few times. V and J are TRBV7-7 and TRBJ1-2, with 7 nucleotides matching TRBD1. V gave up 6 bases and J gave up 0 bases; unmatched junction bases: 7. CDR3 length: 15 amino acids. Germline loops: CDR1 SSHAT, CDR2 FNYEAQ (reference sequence). The CDR3 bases are TGTGCCAGCAGACAACCGGGACAGCCTAACTATGGCTACACCTTC. Its protein product is CASRQPGQPNYGYTF.

This clone is medium-sized by share. The rearrangement joins TRBV9 to TRBJ2-1, with 12 bases matching TRBD2. CDR1 and CDR2 (germline): SGDLS, YYNGEE. There are 16 residues in the CDR3. V trimming: 4 bases; J trimming: 7 bases; junction bases outside the gene matches: 9. The CDR3 coding sequence is TGTGCCAGCAGCACCGACCTAGCGGGGGGGCGAAATGAGCAGTTCTTC. Encoded protein: CASSTDLAGGRNEQFF.

V and J are TRBV19 and TRBJ2-6, with D uncertain. The germline V and J ends were trimmed by 3 bases and 4 bases, with 13 bases remaining between them. From germline, CDR1 is LNHDA and CDR2 SQIVND (reference sequence). This CDR3 comprises 16 residues. CDR3 bases: TGTGCCAGTAGTATTGTCAGTTCGGCAGGGGCCAACGTCCTGACTTTC. This translates into CASSIVSSAGANVLTF.

This clone has more than one count but fewer than ten. This chain links TRBV4-1 with TRBJ2-1; TRBD2 matches 11 bases. The V gene end was trimmed by 1 base and the J gene end by 8 bases; junction bases not matched to a gene: 7. CDR1 and CDR2 from the germline V gene are MGHRA and YSYEKL. The CDR3 is 16 amino acids. CDR3 bases: TGCGCCAGCAGCCAAGCAGCTAGCGGGAGGTTGGATGAGCAGTTCTTC. Protein: CASSQAASGRLDEQFF.

The sample holds a few counts of this clone. This rearrangement joins TRBV29-1 to TRBJ2-1; D is possibly TRBD1 (5 bases). CDR3 length equals 15 residues. CDR1 and CDR2 from the germline V gene are SQVTM and ANQGSEA. Trimming took off 3 bases at V and 0 bases at J, with 12 bases between the two ends. The CDR3, as DNA: TGCAGCGTTGATTACCGACAGCTCTCCTACAATGAGCAGTTCTTC. It yields the protein CSVDYRQLSYNEQFF.

The rearrangement links TRBV11-3 to TRBJ2-7, with D maybe TRBD1 (5 bases). The CDR3 is 14 residues long. The V and J ends lost 7 bases and 3 bases respectively, with 16 bases between them. Looked up from germline, CDR1 is SGHNT and CDR2 is YENEEA. The DNA of the CDR3 is TGTGCCAGCACCCCATTCACAGGAGACTACGAGCAGTACTTC. Translation: CASTPFTGDYEQYF.

This clone has a handful of counts. The chain links TRBV11-3 to TRBJ2-5, with D perhaps TRBD1 or TRBD2 (5 bases each). Between the trimmed V and J ends, which lost 5 bases and 1 base, there was a span of 17 bases. This CDR3 is 16 amino acids long. The germline gives CDR1 SGHNT, CDR2 YENEEA. The CDR3 is CASSNPDLGPQETQYF. The CDR3 DNA sequence: TGTGCCAGCAGCAACCCTGACCTGGGACCCCAAGAGACCCAGTACTTC.

This chain uses TRBV9 with TRBJ1-1, with 7 nucleotides matching TRBD1. The CDR3 spans 14 residues. The V gene's germline CDR1 is SGDLS and CDR2 YYNGEE. V lost 4 bases, J lost 1 base, and 4 bases stayed unmatched. The CDR3: CASSPRTGNTEAFF. In nucleotides, the CDR3 is TGTGCCAGCAGCCCCCGGACAGGGAACACTGAAGCTTTCTTT.

This clone was seen more than once but under ten times. This chain connects TRBV11-3 to TRBJ2-1, with D maybe TRBD2 (5 bases). The germline CDR1 and CDR2 sequences are SGHNT and YENEEA. V shed 7 bases and J shed 2 bases, with 12 bases lying between them. The CDR3 spans 14 residues. The CDR3 DNA reads TGTGCCAGCAAGGAGGACTTGGCCTACAATGAGCAGTTCTTC. Translated: CASKEDLAYNEQFF.

This clone has a handful of counts. V is TRBV6-8 and J is TRBJ1-1; no reliable D call. V was cut by 4 bases and J by 3 bases, with 9 bases left in between. The germline V gene encodes CDR1 MNHGY and CDR2 SAAAGT. The CDR3 loop spans 13 amino acids. The CDR3 DNA reads as TGTGCCAGCAGTTTGTTCCGGGACACTGAAGCTTTCTTT. Protein sequence: CASSLFRDTEAFF.

Only a few counts were recorded for this clone. This chain joins TRBV30 and TRBJ2-7; 7 nucleotides line up with TRBD2. CDR3 length equals 12 residues. Trimming removed 2 bases from V and 4 bases from J; junction bases left unmatched: 2. Germline V gene data show CDR1 as GTSNPN and CDR2 as SVGIG (reference sequence). Here the CDR3 DNA reads TGTGCCTGGAGTTGGGGGGGTTACGAGCAGTACTTC. Residues: CAWSWGGYEQYF.

This chain uses TRBV29-1 with TRBJ1-1; possibly TRBD1 for D (5 bases). Germline CDR1 reads SQVTM; CDR2 reads ANQGSEA. V was shortened by 7 bases and J by 0 bases, with 15 bases between the two germline ends. This CDR3 spans 14 amino acids. The CDR3 nucleotides are TGCAGCGGCGGCACAGGAGCCATGAACACTGAAGCTTTCTTT. Its translation: CSGGTGAMNTEAFF.

This chain links TRBV18 with TRBJ1-2, with TRBD1 matching over 8 bases. Germline CDR1 KGHSH, CDR2 LQKENI. This CDR3 region has 14 residues. V was pared by 0 bases and J by 8 bases, with 5 bases of the junction left unmatched. The CDR3 sequence: CASSPPGQGQGYTF. CDR3 DNA sequence: TGTGCCAGCTCACCACCTGGACAGGGCCAGGGCTACACCTTC. Full variable domain (outside the CDR3, taken from reference TRBV18 and TRBJ1-2): NAGVMQNPRHLVRRRGQEARLRCSPMKGHSHVYWYRQLPEEGLKFMVYLQKENIIDESGMPKERFSAEFPKEGPSILRIQQVVRGDSAAYFCASSPPGQGQGYTFGSGTRLTVV.

The chain has TRBV5-1 and TRBJ2-5; D not resolved. CDR1 SGHRS and CDR2 YFSETQ come from the germline V gene. V lost 4 bases, J lost 0 bases, and 10 bases lay in between. There are 14 residues in the CDR3. In nucleotides, the CDR3 is TGCGCCAGCAGCCTCTCGATCTACCAAGAGACCCAGTACTTC. As protein: CASSLSIYQETQYF.

In this sample, this clone is medium-sized (0.01 to 0.1%). At one end, the junction sequence differs from germline, possibly due to a read error. The chain joins TRBV6-7 to TRBJ1-2; no definite D call. TRBV6-7 is an ORF, with its function uncertain. This CDR3 has 11 residues. CDR3 amino acids: CATSDGWGYTF. The CDR3 nucleotides are TGTGCCACCAGTGATGGCTGGGGCTACACCTTC.

This clone is judged large (0.1 to 1%). The chain couples TRBV11-3 to TRBJ2-6, with 9 bases fitting TRBD2. Germline V gene lookup returns CDR1 SGHNT and CDR2 YENEEA. With 0 bases clipped from V and 0 bases from J, the junction kept 9 bases outside the gene matches. The CDR3 covers 20 residues. In DNA, the CDR3 is TGTGCCAGCAGCTTAGAGTCGTCTAGCGGGATTTTCTCTGGGGCCAACGTCCTGACTTTC. Translation: CASSLESSSGIFSGANVLTF.

This clone was observed a handful of times. The chain links TRBV10-1 to TRBJ1-1; D gene unclear. The CDR3 extends over 11 amino acids. The ends were cut back, 9 bases at V and 11 bases at J, with 16 bases in the middle. CDR1 and CDR2 from the germline V gene are WNHNN and SYGVQD (reference sequence). The CDR3 sequence is CASIREGEAFF. CDR3 coding DNA: TGCGCCAGTATTCGGGAGGGCGAGGCTTTCTTT.

This chain connects TRBV1 to TRBJ2-5; the table's D call TRBD2 went unverified against the DNA. TRBV1 is described as a pseudogene. CDR3 length equals 16 residues. As DNA, the CDR3 is TGCACCAGCAGCCAGGGACTAGCGGGGGGCCAAGAGACCCAGTACTTC. It specifies CTSSQGLAGGQETQYF.

The V gene is TRBV11-3, the J gene TRBJ2-2; TRBD2 aligns across 11 bases. V lost 5 bases to trimming and J lost 3 bases; unmatched junction nucleotides: 2. The CDR3 has 15 residues. The V gene's germline CDR1 is SGHNT and CDR2 YENEEA. The CDR3 DNA sequence: TGTGCCAGCAGCCCGGGACTAGCGGACACCGGGGAGCTGTTTTTT. It is translated as CASSPGLADTGELFF.

This clone was recorded a few times. The chain couples TRBV6-8 to TRBJ2-2; D is ambiguous. Germline lookup yields CDR1 MNHGY and CDR2 SAAAGT. CDR3 length: 12 residues. Trimming took off 0 bases at V and 8 bases at J, with 4 bases between the two ends. The CDR3 is CASSYSGGELFF. The CDR3 DNA follows: TGTGCCAGCAGTTACTCGGGAGGGGAGCTGTTTTTT.

V and J are TRBV5-1 and TRBJ2-5; TRBD1 agrees at 7 bases. V shed 4 bases and J 4 bases; nucleotides not matched to a gene: 7. The CDR3 sequence is 14 residues long. Germline V CDR1 and CDR2: SGHRS, YFSETQ. CDR3 amino acids: CASSIGQAVETQYF. The CDR3 DNA reads as TGCGCCAGCAGCATCGGACAGGCGGTAGAGACCCAGTACTTC.

The chain uses TRBV25-1 and TRBJ1-6; TRBD1 matches at 7 bases. Germline trimming cut 5 bases from V and 8 bases from J; bases unmatched to any gene: 6. Per the germline V gene, CDR1 is MGHDK and CDR2 is SYGVNS. The CDR3 sequence is 14 residues long. This chain's CDR3 is CASSFDRVDSPLHF. The CDR3 DNA reads TGTGCCAGCAGTTTTGACAGGGTTGATTCACCCCTCCACTTT.